The clone carrying this TCR beta chain came up a few times. The data are from a study of blood T cells in healthy people across ages. Through a sample-barcoded 5' primer and a J-beta primer mix, a second PCR was run for roughly 7 to 12 cycles. Using its own MiXCR run on the 5' RACE reads, TCRdb lists one record per CDR3 protein. Of over 1,500,000 distinct CDR3 sequences in the sample, 39% were seen once. Germline CDR1 is LGHDT and CDR2 is YNNKEL (reference sequence). The CDR3 consists of 14 residues. The V gene lost 5 bases and the J gene lost 3 bases, with 11 bases spanning the gap. This chain joins TRBV3-1 and TRBJ1-5; D might be TRBD1 (6 bases). The receptor was isolated from a human donor in good health. Sequencing was carried out using blood. The CDR3 nucleotides are TGTGCCAGCAGCATTGGGACAATCAATCAGCCCCAGCATTTT. Protein product: CASSIGTINQPQHF.